Shown below are 14 T cell receptor beta chains from a single sample sequenced in a study of blood T cell repertoires in COVID-19. Measured with immunoSEQ multiplex PCR; TCRdb has only the in-frame clones, and not every one. The sample lists around 170,000 clones, over 80% seen once, with approximately 8% in the top ten. Sequenced input: peripheral blood. The receptors come from a woman aged 70 to 79 with COVID-19, enrolled during active disease.

The DNA for the CDR3 is TGTGCCAGCAGCTTAGGAAGGGGACTAGCGGGAGGATCGGAGACCCAGTACTTC. Translated: CASSLGRGLAGGSETQYF. The rearrangement uses TRBV7-2 and TRBJ2-5; 15 bases fit TRBD2. Per the germline V gene, CDR1 is SGHTA and CDR2 is FQGNSA. V was pared by 1 base and J by 5 bases, with 8 bases of the junction left unmatched. This CDR3 region has 18 residues.

The CDR3 sequence: CASSPLGETQYF. The CDR3 nucleotides are TGTGCCAGCAGCCCCCTCGGGGAGACCCAGTACTTC. The chain joins TRBV3-1 (or the pseudogene TRBV3-2) to TRBJ2-5, with D unclear. The V gene lost 4 bases and the J gene lost 5 bases, with 8 bases spanning the gap. This CDR3 has 12 residues. Germline V gives CDR1 LGHDT, CDR2 YNNKEL (reference sequence).

This chain links TRBV24-1 with TRBJ2-3, with TRBD2 identical over 11 bases. This CDR3 is built from 18 residues. The V segment lost 5 bases and the J segment 4 bases; nucleotides outside the gene matches: 13. Germline-derived CDR1 and CDR2 are KGHDR and SFDVKD. The CDR3: CATSATLTSGVAADTQYF. Written as DNA, the CDR3 is TGTGCCACCAGTGCCACCTTGACTAGCGGGGTAGCGGCAGATACGCAGTATTTT.

This chain uses TRBV24-1 with TRBJ1-3, with D perhaps TRBD1 (6 bases). Trimming cost V 4 bases and J 0 bases, with 12 bases left between them. The CDR3 totals 16 residues. Germline CDR1 and CDR2: KGHDR and SFDVKD. CDR3 coding DNA: TGTGCCACCAGTGAAGATGGACAGAGCTCTGGAAACACCATATATTTT. Amino acid sequence: CATSEDGQSSGNTIYF.

To note about this clone: The final CDR3 position lacks the conserved phenylalanine or tryptophan, pointing to a likely read error. It is unclear where the CDR3 begins or ends on the DNA, so no DNA is shown, and the CDR3 is as TCRdb lists it. V gene TRBV14 combines with J gene TRBJ1-6. The CDR3 has 11 residues if both end residues are counted. Germline V gives CDR1 SGHDN, CDR2 FVKESK. CDR3 sequence: CASSQQDLTRN.

This clone has at least ten counts. This chain joins TRBV2 and TRBJ1-4; 10 nucleotides agree with TRBD1. The CDR3 has 15 amino acids. Looked up from germline, CDR1 is SNHLY and CDR2 is FYNNEI. Trimming at V came to 7 bases and at J to 7 bases, leaving 9 bases not matched to a gene. The CDR3 region is CASTWGQGPREKLFF. In nucleotides, the CDR3 is TGTGCCAGCACCTGGGGACAGGGGCCGCGTGAAAAACTGTTTTTT.

V usage is TRBV28 and J usage is TRBJ2-3, with TRBD2 identical over 9 bases. V was pared by 4 bases and J by 0 bases, with 2 bases of the junction left unmatched. The CDR3 is 15 amino acids. In germline, CDR1 is MDHEN, CDR2 SYDVKM. The chain's CDR3 is CASSSSGISTDTQYF. The DNA of the CDR3 is TGTGCCAGCAGTTCTAGCGGGATTAGCACAGATACGCAGTATTTT.

This sequence joins TRBV2 and TRBJ1-1; the D gene is possibly TRBD1 (6 bases). V lost 7 bases and J lost 4, with 16 bases in between. Germline V lookup: CDR1 SNHLY, CDR2 FYNNEI. The CDR3 sequence is 14 residues long. CDR3 protein: CASIFREGGTEAFF. CDR3 sequence (DNA): TGTGCCAGCATCTTCAGGGAGGGGGGCACTGAAGCTTTCTTT.

This clone has a handful of counts. The chain links TRBV10-3 to TRBJ2-2, with 7 bases fitting TRBD2. The germline CDR1 and CDR2 sequences are ENHRY and SYGVKD. The CDR3 spans 14 residues. The V segment lost 10 bases and the J segment 3 bases; nucleotides outside the gene matches: 8. CDR3 in amino acids: CATERGRDTGELFF. CDR3 DNA sequence: TGTGCCACGGAGCGCGGGAGAGACACCGGGGAGCTGTTTTTT.

The rearrangement joins TRBV3-1 (or the pseudogene TRBV3-2) to TRBJ2-7, with D possibly matching TRBD2 (5 bases). Germline V CDR1 and CDR2: LGHDT, YNNKEL (reference sequence). The CDR3 runs to 13 residues. The ends were cut back, 2 bases at V and 12 bases at J, with 17 bases in the middle. CDR3 residues: CASSQLIRAALYF. The DNA for the CDR3 is TGTGCCAGCAGCCAATTAATCCGAGCGGCGCTGTACTTC.

This clone was detected once. Here the CDR3 reads CASSGTSGYSYEQYF. As DNA, the CDR3 is TGTGCCAGCAGTGGTACTAGCGGATACTCCTACGAGCAGTACTTC. The rearrangement links TRBV2 to TRBJ2-7, with TRBD2 matching 8 bases. The V segment lost 4 bases and the J segment 0 bases; nucleotides outside the gene matches: 5. Germline values: CDR1 SNHLY, CDR2 FYNNEI. The CDR3 runs to 15 residues.

This clone came up a few times. The genes are TRBV7-8 and TRBJ2-1; no reliable D call. The germline CDR1 and CDR2 sequences are SGHVS and FQNEAQ. Trimming shortened V by 0 bases and J by 8 bases, and 11 bases separated the two germline ends. This CDR3 comprises 14 residues. The CDR3 DNA sequence: TGTGCCAGCAGCTTAGCGTCGTACTTGCATGAGCAGTTCTTC. Amino acids: CASSLASYLHEQFF. The full variable domain, completed using reference TRBV7-8 and TRBJ2-1, is GAGVSQSPRYKVAKRGQDVALRCDPISGHVSLFWYQQALGQGPEFLTYFQNEAQLDKSGLPSDRFFAERPEGSVSTLKIQRTQQEDSAVYLCASSLASYLHEQFFGPGTRLTVL.

This sequence joins TRBV18 and TRBJ2-5; TRBD2 agrees at 12 bases. CDR1 and CDR2 from the germline V gene are KGHSH and LQKENI. The CDR3 loop spans 16 amino acids. V dropped 3 bases and J dropped 2; count of bases not matched to a gene: 4. The CDR3 loop is CASSPMTSGGQETQYF. The CDR3 DNA reads as TGTGCCAGCTCACCGATGACTAGCGGGGGACAAGAGACCCAGTACTTC.

The chain couples TRBV5-4 to TRBJ2-5; 10 bases match TRBD2. Germline V lookup: CDR1 SGHNT, CDR2 YYREEE (reference sequence). The CDR3 runs to 15 residues. V shed 1 base, J shed 1 base, and the junction held 1 base outside the gene matches. The CDR3 region is CASSLKREGQETQYF. DNA for the CDR3: TGTGCCAGCAGCTTGAAGCGGGAGGGCCAAGAGACCCAGTACTTC.